A single sample gave rise to the 18 T cell receptor beta chains below, sequenced in a study of CD8+ T cells in alopecia areata. Extracted RNA was reverse transcribed into cDNA, the sequencing template. The repertoire was sequenced with immunoSEQ multiplex PCR; TCRdb's copy has only in-frame clones and lacks some. This sample yields 110,000 to 150,000 clones, of which 51% are seen a single time; over 0.85% belongs to the top ten. The material sequenced was CD4+ T cells sorted from blood, taken at week 0. Source of these receptors: a human donor with alopecia areata.

The chain is built from TRBV29-1 and TRBJ2-1; 7 bases match TRBD2. J lost 4 bases, V lost 6 bases, and 9 bases had no gene match. Germline CDR1 reads SQVTM; CDR2 reads ANQGSEA. This CDR3 is 14 amino acids long. The CDR3 DNA reads as TGCAGCGTCCCCAGAGCGGGAATTTACAATGAGCAGTTCTTC. This sequence encodes CSVPRAGIYNEQFF.

The chain uses TRBV2 and TRBJ2-2; no firm D call. The CDR3 sequence is 13 residues long. Germline CDR1 and CDR2: SNHLY and FYNNEI. V gave up 7 bases and J gave up 0 bases, with 6 bases separating them. CDR3 nucleotides: TGTGCCAGCAAATTATCGAACACCGGGGAGCTGTTTTTT. Residues: CASKLSNTGELFF.

A note on this clone: Additional DNA sequences in this sample encode the identical CDR3. The chain is built from TRBV7-2 and TRBJ2-1; D is unclear. CDR3 length: 13 residues. Looked up from germline, CDR1 is SGHTA and CDR2 is FQGNSA. Trimming left V 0 bases short and J 2 bases short, with 2 bases between. Here the CDR3 reads CASSLAPYNEQFF. The DNA of the CDR3 is TGTGCCAGCAGCTTAGCGCCCTACAATGAGCAGTTCTTC.

The V and J genes are TRBV29-1 and TRBJ1-1; a possible D gene is TRBD1 (5 bases). Germline CDR1 SQVTM, CDR2 ANQGSEA. Trimming took off 7 bases at V and 1 base at J, with 16 bases between the two ends. CDR3 length equals 14 residues. In DNA, the CDR3 is TGCAGCGGAACAAGGACACGGTCGAACACTGAAGCTTTCTTT. Protein: CSGTRTRSNTEAFF. Drawing the rest from reference TRBV29-1 and TRBJ1-1, the complete variable domain is SAVISQKPSRDICQRGTSLTIQCQVDSQVTMMFWYRQQPGQSLTLIATANQGSEATYESGFVIDKFPISRPNLTFSTLTVSNMSPEDSSIYLCSGTRTRSNTEAFFGQGTRLTVV.

The V call is TRBV2, the J call TRBJ2-5; D gene unclear. The CDR3 has 11 residues. From germline, CDR1 is SNHLY and CDR2 FYNNEI. Trimming removed 6 bases from V and 5 bases from J, with 7 bases in between. CDR3 DNA: TGTGCCAGCAGGAGGAAGGAGACCCAGTACTTC. Its translation is CASRRKETQYF.

The chain employs TRBV5-1 and TRBJ2-3; 7 bases are shared with TRBD2. This CDR3 spans 14 amino acids. V lost 4 bases and J lost 4; bases outside the gene matches: 6. The germline V gene has CDR1 SGHRS and CDR2 YFSETQ. CDR3 sequence (DNA): TGCGCCAGCAGCCTCCCTCGGGGGGCAGATACGCAGTATTTT. This codes for CASSLPRGADTQYF.

This chain joins TRBV5-6 and TRBJ2-1; no clear D gene. The CDR3 is made up of 15 amino acids. Germline V gene sequence: CDR1 SGHDT, CDR2 YYEEEE. Trimming removed 4 bases at V and 0 bases at J, with 11 bases between. DNA for the CDR3: TGTGCCAGCAGCCGAAGCCACCTCTCCTACAATGAGCAGTTCTTC. This sequence encodes CASSRSHLSYNEQFF.

This chain links TRBV6-5 with TRBJ1-2; weak D call: TRBD1 (6 bases). V lost 0 bases to trimming and J lost 7 bases, with 6 bases between them. This CDR3 is built from 12 residues. Germline-derived CDR1 and CDR2 are MNHEY and SVGAGI. The CDR3 DNA follows: TGTGCCAGCAGTTACTCCAGGGGTGGCTACACCTTC. This encodes CASSYSRGGYTF.

The chain employs TRBV2 and TRBJ2-5; 10 bases line up with TRBD2. In germline, CDR1 is SNHLY, CDR2 FYNNEI. V shed 5 bases, J shed 4 bases, and the junction held 7 bases outside the gene matches. The CDR3 contains 15 residues. The CDR3 sequence: CASSSSGRTAETQYF. The CDR3 DNA reads as TGTGCCAGCAGTTCTAGCGGGAGAACGGCAGAGACCCAGTACTTC.

This clone was counted between two and nine times. The chain links TRBV30 to TRBJ1-2; 8 bases align to TRBD1. This CDR3 is 13 amino acids long. Germline assignment: CDR1 GTSNPN and CDR2 SVGIG (reference sequence). The V and J ends lost 3 bases and 0 bases, in that order; junction bases with no gene match: 0. The CDR3 protein is CAWRQGANYGYTF. DNA for the CDR3: TGTGCCTGGAGACAGGGGGCTAACTATGGCTACACCTTC.

A few counts support this clone. CDR3 bases: TGTGCCTGGACTCAACATGAAAACTATGGCTACACCTTC. Translated: CAWTQHENYGYTF. The V and J genes are TRBV30 and TRBJ1-2; D uncertain. The CDR3 runs 13 residues. Trimming cost V 4 bases and J 2 bases, with 11 bases left between them. Per germline, CDR1 GTSNPN and CDR2 SVGIG (reference sequence).

J is TRBJ2-3 and V is TRBV18; unclear D gene. V lost 0 bases and J lost 3, with 16 bases in between. CDR1 KGHSH and CDR2 LQKENI come from the germline V gene. This CDR3 has 17 residues. The CDR3 loop is CASSPPGFGRRTDTQYF. The CDR3 DNA is TGTGCCAGCTCACCACCGGGGTTCGGGCGAAGAACAGATACGCAGTATTTT.

The V call is TRBV19, the J call TRBJ1-2, with D hard to call. The CDR3 has 14 residues. Germline V gene data show CDR1 as LNHDA and CDR2 as SQIVND (reference sequence). V shed 5 bases and J shed 9 bases, with 19 bases lying between them. The CDR3 loop is CASSPGWTAGSYTF. CDR3 bases: TGTGCCAGTAGTCCCGGCTGGACGGCCGGGAGCTACACCTTC. The entire variable domain, with the rest obtained from reference TRBV19 and TRBJ1-2, is as follows: DGGITQSPKYLFRKEGQNVTLSCEQNLNHDAMYWYRQDPGQGLRLIYYSQIVNDFQKGDIAEGYSVSREKKESFPLTVTSAQKNPTAFYLCASSPGWTAGSYTFGSGTRLTVV.

This clone appeared a few times. This sequence joins TRBV30 and TRBJ2-7; 8 bases match TRBD2. V lost 2 bases to trimming and J lost 2 bases; unmatched junction nucleotides: 5. The CDR3 spans 14 residues. CDR1 and CDR2 (germline): GTSNPN, SVGIG (reference sequence). This CDR3 is CAWSKTSGPYEQYF. The CDR3 DNA sequence: TGTGCCTGGAGTAAAACTAGCGGACCCTACGAGCAGTACTTC.

The gene calls are TRBV18 and TRBJ2-6; 10 bases are shared with TRBD1. Germline CDR1 is KGHSH and CDR2 is LQKENI. After removal of 3 bases from V and 1 base from J, the junction contained 3 bases not matched to a gene. The CDR3 totals 17 residues. In DNA, the CDR3 is TGTGCCAGCTCACCCCGGGACAGGGGATCTGGGGCCAACGTCCTGACTTTC. Translated: CASSPRDRGSGANVLTF.

This clone was detected a few times. This sequence joins TRBV18 and TRBJ1-2; 7 bases map to TRBD1. Trimming took 3 bases from V and 1 from J; bases not matched to a gene: 2. The CDR3 contains 14 residues. From germline, CDR1 is KGHSH and CDR2 LQKENI. The DNA for the CDR3 is TGTGCCAGCTCACCTGGGACAGATAACTATGGCTACACCTTC. Protein: CASSPGTDNYGYTF.

The chain employs TRBV29-1 and TRBJ2-3; D perhaps matches TRBD1 (5 bases). The CDR3 loop spans 14 amino acids. V was cut by 6 bases and J by 3 bases, with 16 bases left in between. CDR1 SQVTM and CDR2 ANQGSEA come from the germline V gene. The CDR3 reads CSVKPWGGTDTQYF. The CDR3 bases are TGCAGCGTGAAGCCCTGGGGCGGAACAGATACGCAGTATTTT.

CDR3 loop: CSVEVGWSTGEQYF. In DNA, the CDR3 is TGCAGCGTTGAGGTCGGGTGGTCCACGGGCGAGCAGTACTTC. The V and J genes are TRBV29-1 and TRBJ2-7; D is unclear. Trimming removed 3 bases from V and 6 bases from J, with 18 bases in between. Per germline, CDR1 SQVTM and CDR2 ANQGSEA. The CDR3 is made up of 14 amino acids.